This T cell receptor beta chain comes out of a study of blood T cell repertoires in COVID-19. The method was immunoSEQ multiplex PCR; TCRdb's version includes in-frame clones alone and lacks a portion of them. Of more than 300,000 clones in the sample, roughly nine tenths were seen once. Clinical histories supplied by participants themselves formed the basis of cohort assignment. The germline V gene encodes CDR1 LNHDA and CDR2 SQIVND (reference sequence). Trimming at V came to 4 bases and at J to 4 bases, leaving 12 bases not matched to a gene. The CDR3 spans 17 residues. This TCR was recovered from a woman in her thirties who had been exposed to COVID-19. Sample: PBMCs or T cells enriched from blood (not recorded which). The rearrangement links TRBV19 to TRBJ1-2, with TRBD1 matching 10 bases. CDR3 nucleotides: TGTGCCAGTAGTACCGCTTTGACAGGGGGCTCTGTCTATGGCTACACCTTC. Residues: CASSTALTGGSVYGYTF.